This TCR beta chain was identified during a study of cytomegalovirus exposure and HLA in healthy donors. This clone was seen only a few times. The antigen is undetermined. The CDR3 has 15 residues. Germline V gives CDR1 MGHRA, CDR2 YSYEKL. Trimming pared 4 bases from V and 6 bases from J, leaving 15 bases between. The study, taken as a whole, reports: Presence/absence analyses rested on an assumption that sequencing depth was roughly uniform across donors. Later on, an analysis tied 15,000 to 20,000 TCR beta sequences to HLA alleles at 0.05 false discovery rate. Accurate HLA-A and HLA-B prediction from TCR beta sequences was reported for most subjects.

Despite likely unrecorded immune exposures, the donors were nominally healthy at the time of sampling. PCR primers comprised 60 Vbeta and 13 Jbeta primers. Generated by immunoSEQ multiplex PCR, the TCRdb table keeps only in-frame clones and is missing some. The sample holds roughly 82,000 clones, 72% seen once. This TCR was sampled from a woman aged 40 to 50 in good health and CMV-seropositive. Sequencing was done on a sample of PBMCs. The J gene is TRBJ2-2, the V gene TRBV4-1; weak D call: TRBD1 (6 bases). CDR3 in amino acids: CASSPRDNRAGELFF. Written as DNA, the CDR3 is TGCGCCAGCAGCCCCAGGGACAATCGAGCCGGGGAGCTGTTTTTT.